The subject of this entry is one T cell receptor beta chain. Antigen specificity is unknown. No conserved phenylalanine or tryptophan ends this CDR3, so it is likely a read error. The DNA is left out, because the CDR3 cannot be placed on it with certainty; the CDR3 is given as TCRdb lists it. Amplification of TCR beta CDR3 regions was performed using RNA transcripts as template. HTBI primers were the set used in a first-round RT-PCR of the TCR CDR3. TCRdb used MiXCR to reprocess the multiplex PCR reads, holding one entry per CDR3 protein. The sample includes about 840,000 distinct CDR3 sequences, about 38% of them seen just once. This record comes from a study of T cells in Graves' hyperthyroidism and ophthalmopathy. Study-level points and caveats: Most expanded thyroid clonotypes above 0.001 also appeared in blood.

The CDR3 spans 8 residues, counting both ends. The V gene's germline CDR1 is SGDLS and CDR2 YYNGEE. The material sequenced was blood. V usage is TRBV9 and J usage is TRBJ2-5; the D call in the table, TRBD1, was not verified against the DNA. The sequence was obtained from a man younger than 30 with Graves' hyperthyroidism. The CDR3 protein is CASSTQGG.